This TCR beta chain was profiled in a study of T cell repertoires in cytomegalovirus infection. Study background: CMV epitopes, recently identified HLA-C-restricted and well-studied HLA-B-restricted, were used. Evidence of both CMV infection and a matching HLA type came from public TCR beta signatures.

TCRdb independently ran MiXCR on the reads; one entry per CDR3 protein. The sample carries about a million distinct CDR3 sequences, around 32% recorded once. Germline V gene sequence: CDR1 SGHVS, CDR2 FNYEAQ. The CDR3 has 16 amino acids. V was pared by 6 bases and J by 6 bases, with 8 bases of the junction left unmatched. This clonotype was picked up many times. Its antigen is unknown. Source: cultured CD8+ T cells from PBMCs, taken from culture after CMV antigen stimulation. V is TRBV7-6 and J is TRBJ2-1; the match to TRBD2 covers 13 bases. The receptor's source is a human donor in good health (CMV status not recorded). Some clones in this sample may be carry-over from other donors' samples. Here the CDR3 reads CASRRTSGGVSNEQFF. The CDR3 bases are TGTGCCAGCAGGCGGACTAGCGGGGGTGTTAGCAATGAGCAGTTCTTC.